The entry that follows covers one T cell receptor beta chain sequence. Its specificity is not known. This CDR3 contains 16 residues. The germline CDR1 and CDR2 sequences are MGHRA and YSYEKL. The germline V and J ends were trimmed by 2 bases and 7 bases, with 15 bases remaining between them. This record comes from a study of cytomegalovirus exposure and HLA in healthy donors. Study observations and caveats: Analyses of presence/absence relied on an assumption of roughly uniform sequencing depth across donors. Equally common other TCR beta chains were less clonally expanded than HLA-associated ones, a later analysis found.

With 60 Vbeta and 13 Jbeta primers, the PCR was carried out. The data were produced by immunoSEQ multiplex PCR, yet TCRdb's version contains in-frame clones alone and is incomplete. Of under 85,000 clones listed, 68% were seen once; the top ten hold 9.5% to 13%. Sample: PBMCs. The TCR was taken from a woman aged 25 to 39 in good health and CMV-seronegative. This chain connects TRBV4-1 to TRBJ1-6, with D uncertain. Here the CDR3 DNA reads TGCGCCAGCAGCCAAAGGTCGGCGGGTCCGAATTCACCCCTCCACTTT. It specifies CASSQRSAGPNSPLHF.